The present TCR beta chain was sequenced within a study of T cells in Graves' hyperthyroidism and ophthalmopathy. The authors obtained PBMCs from around 10 ml of fresh peripheral blood. On this clonotype: A junction boundary mismatches the germline segment, possibly from a read error.

The germline V gene encodes CDR1 SGHTA and CDR2 FQGNSA. The CDR3 extends over 11 amino acids. The source material, RNA transcripts, was used to amplify TCR beta CDR3 regions. Initially, a first-round RT-PCR of the TCR CDR3 employed the HTBI primer set. Via MiXCR, TCRdb re-called the multiplex PCR reads, giving one row per CDR3 protein. This table holds under 130,000 distinct CDR3 sequences, approximately 48% found once. This receptor was obtained from a man in his forties or fifties with Graves' hyperthyroidism. The sequenced sample was blood. The J gene is TRBJ2-5, the V gene TRBV7-2; D not certain. The CDR3 sequence: CASSSGGTPIF. CDR3 DNA sequence: TGTGCCAGCAGCTCAGGCGGAACGCCCATCTTC.